The entry that follows covers one T cell receptor (beta chain) sequence. Its antigen remains unknown. The Oncomine TCR Beta short-read assay generated sequence data from the DNA of cultured CD4+ T cells. From the PCR reads, TCRdb called clonotypes with MiXCR, one entry per CDR3 protein. The table has about 25,000 distinct CDR3 sequences, 67% seen once. CDR1 SGHVS and CDR2 FQNEAQ come from the germline V gene. CDR3 length: 18 residues. V was pared by 2 bases and J by 3 bases, with 5 bases of the junction left unmatched. The treatment here: roughly 11-day PBMC culture with coronavirus spike peptide pools or control peptides (ViraFEST assay). Cultures used some 2 million PBMCs per well, 9 to 10 IU/ml IL-2 and about 9.9 ug/ml peptides. The data stem from a study of vaccination and CD4 T cells after COVID-19.

J is TRBJ2-3 and V is TRBV7-8; TRBD2 matches at 16 bases. The receptor comes from a human donor who received a COVID-19 vaccine. The sample was CD4+ T cells from blood, cultured in vitro, taken after SARS-CoV-2 vaccination. The CDR3 reads CASSLLGTSGGVTDTQYF. The CDR3 region has the DNA TGTGCCAGCAGCTTACTAGGGACTAGCGGGGGGGTGACAGATACGCAGTATTTT.